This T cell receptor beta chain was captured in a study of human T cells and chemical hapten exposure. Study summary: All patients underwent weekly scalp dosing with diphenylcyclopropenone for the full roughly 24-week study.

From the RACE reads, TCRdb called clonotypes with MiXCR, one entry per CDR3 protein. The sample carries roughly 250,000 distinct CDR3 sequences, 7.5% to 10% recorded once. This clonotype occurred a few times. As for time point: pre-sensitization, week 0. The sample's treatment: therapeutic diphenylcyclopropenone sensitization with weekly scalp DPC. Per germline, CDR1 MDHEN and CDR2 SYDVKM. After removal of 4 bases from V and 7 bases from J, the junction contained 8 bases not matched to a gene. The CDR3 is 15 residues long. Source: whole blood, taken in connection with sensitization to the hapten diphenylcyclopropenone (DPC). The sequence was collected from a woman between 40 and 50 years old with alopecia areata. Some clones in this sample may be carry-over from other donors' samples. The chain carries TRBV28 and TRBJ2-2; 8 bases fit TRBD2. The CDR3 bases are TGTGCCAGCAGTTCCACTAGCGGTTCGGGCGGGGAGCTGTTTTTT. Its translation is CASSSTSGSGGELFF. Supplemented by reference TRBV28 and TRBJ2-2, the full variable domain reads DVKVTQSSRYLVKRTGEKVFLECVQDMDHENMFWYRQDPGLGLRLIYFSYDVKMKEKGDIPEGYSVSREKKERFSLILESASTNQTSMYLCASSSTSGSGGELFFGEGSRLTVL.